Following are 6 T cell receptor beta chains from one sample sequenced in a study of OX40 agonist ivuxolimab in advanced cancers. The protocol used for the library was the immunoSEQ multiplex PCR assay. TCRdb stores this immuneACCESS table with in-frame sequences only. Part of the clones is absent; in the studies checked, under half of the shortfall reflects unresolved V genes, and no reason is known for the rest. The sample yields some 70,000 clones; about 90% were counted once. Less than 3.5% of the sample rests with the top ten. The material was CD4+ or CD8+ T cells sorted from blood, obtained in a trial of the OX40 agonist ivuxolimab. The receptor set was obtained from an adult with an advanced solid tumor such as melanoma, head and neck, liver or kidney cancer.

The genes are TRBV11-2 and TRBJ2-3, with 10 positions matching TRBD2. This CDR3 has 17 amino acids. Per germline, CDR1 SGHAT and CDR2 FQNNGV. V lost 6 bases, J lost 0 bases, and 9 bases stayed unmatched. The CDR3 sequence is CASSQTPTSGSTDTQYF. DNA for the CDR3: TGTGCCAGCAGTCAAACCCCGACTAGCGGGAGCACAGATACGCAGTATTTT. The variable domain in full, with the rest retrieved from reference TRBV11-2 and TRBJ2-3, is EAGVAQSPRYKIIEKRQSVAFWCNPISGHATLYWYQQILGQGPKLLIQFQNNGVVDDSQLPKDRFSAERLKGVDSTLKIQPAKLEDSAVYLCASSQTPTSGSTDTQYFGPGTRLTVL.

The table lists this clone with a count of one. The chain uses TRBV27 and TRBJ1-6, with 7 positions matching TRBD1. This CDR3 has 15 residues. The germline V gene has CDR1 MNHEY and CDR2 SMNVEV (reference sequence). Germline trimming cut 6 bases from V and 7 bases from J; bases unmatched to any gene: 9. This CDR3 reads CASSYRQGQNSPLHF. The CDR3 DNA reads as TGTGCCAGCAGCTACAGACAGGGTCAGAATTCACCCCTCCACTTT.

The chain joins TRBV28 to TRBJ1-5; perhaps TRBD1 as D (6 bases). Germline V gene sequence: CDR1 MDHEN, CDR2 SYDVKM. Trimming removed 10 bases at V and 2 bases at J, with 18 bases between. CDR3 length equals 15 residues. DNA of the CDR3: TGTGCCACGGGAGAGTGGGCAGGGGGCAATCAGCCCCAGCATTTT. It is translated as CATGEWAGGNQPQHF.

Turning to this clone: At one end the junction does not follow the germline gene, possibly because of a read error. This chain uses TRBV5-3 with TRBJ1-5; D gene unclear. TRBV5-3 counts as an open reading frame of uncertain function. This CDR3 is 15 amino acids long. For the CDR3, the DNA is TGTGCCAGCAGCTCAAATCCCCTATTGAATCAGCCCCAGCATTTT. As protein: CASSSNPLLNQPQHF.

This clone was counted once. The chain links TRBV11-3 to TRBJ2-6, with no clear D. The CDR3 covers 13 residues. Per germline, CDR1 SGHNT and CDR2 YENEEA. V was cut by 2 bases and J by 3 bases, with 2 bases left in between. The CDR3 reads CASSLNGANVLTF. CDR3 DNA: TGTGCCAGCAGCTTAAATGGGGCCAACGTCCTGACTTTC.

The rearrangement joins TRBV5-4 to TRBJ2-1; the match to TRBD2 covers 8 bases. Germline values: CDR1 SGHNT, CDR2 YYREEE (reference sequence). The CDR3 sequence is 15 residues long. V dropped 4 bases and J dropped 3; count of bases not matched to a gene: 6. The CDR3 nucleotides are TGTGCCAGCAGCCTCAGCGGGGGCCTCTACAATGAGCAGTTCTTC. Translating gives CASSLSGGLYNEQFF. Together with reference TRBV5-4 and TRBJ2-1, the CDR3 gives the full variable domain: ETGVTQSPTHLIKTRGQQVTLRCSSQSGHNTVSWYQQALGQGPQFIFQYYREEENGRGNFPPRFSGLQFPNYSSELNVNALELDDSALYLCASSLSGGLYNEQFFGPGTRLTVL.